This TCR beta chain was documented in a study of Ad26.COV2.S vaccination and SARS-CoV-2 variants (dated by TCRdb to the early 2020s). As for the study more broadly: Vaccine-arm donors were drawn from COV1001, a multicentre, randomized, double-blind, placebo-controlled phase I-IIa trial of Ad26.COV2.S in healthy adults. Dosing of Ad26.COV2.S was intramuscular, at either 5x10^10 or 1x10^11 viral particles, delivered as one shot or as two shots spaced 56 days apart. TCRbeta repertoire sequencing was used to assess the specificity and breadth of SARS-CoV-2-reactive T cell receptors after Ad26.COV2.S vaccination. The TCR-sequenced set comprised around 30 samples: some 20 Ad26.COV2.S vaccine recipients, 5 placebo recipients and 8 SARS-CoV-2 convalescent individuals. Trial participants were randomized into five groups of five, in which low-dose or high-dose Ad26.COV2.S was given once or twice, or placebo was given on both occasions. Blinding of investigators to trial group allocation was maintained during experiments and outcome assessment.

The immunoSEQ Assay was used to sequence TCRbeta CDR3 regions. After extraction, genomic DNA underwent amplification by bias-controlled multiplex PCR, followed by high-throughput sequencing. Per the source publication's procedure: To quantify the absolute abundance of each unique TCRbeta CDR3 region, sequences were collapsed and filtered. T cell fraction was estimated by normalizing TCRbeta template counts to usable DNA, which was measured by amplifying reference genes present in all nucleated cells. Repertoire TCRs were annotated as SARS-CoV-2-specific by exact matching of V gene, CDR3 amino acid sequence and J gene to a known reactive TCR set. The reference SARS-CoV-2 TCR set was derived from MIRA and filtered for enrichment in COVID-19-positive ImmuneCODE repertoires, a step that removed public or cross-reactive TCRs. Based on the MIRA antigens, annotated TCRs were further analysed at the level of specific ORF or position within ORF. Depth was the summed frequency of annotated unique rearrangements, while breadth was defined as annotated unique rearrangements over total unique productive rearrangements. TCR breadth was compared between groups using two-sided Wilcoxon rank-sum tests. As stored in TCRdb, this immuneACCESS dataset retains in-frame rearrangements with V and J assigned. A fraction of the clones does not appear; measured against another copy, unresolved V genes explain less than half of the discrepancy, and the remainder lacks a known reason. V and J calls and clone size are as listed in that table; D and trimming were resolved from the DNA. The sample contains approximately 410,000 clones, approximately 90% of them found a single time. The ten largest account for 1.5% to 2% of the sample.

Ends trimmed: V by 6 bases, J by 2 bases; bases unmatched to a gene: 6. The CDR3 holds 15 amino acids from the cysteine to the phenylalanine. The read is trimmed to its CDR3 DNA, 45 bases read in frame from base 1. In the germline V gene, CDR1 corresponds to MNHEY and CDR2 to SVGAGI. About this clone itself: What this receptor recognizes is not known. No base quality values were provided; no much bigger clone lies one nucleotide off.

Summary of the overall study and its limitations: It was noted by the authors that total T cell responses may have been underestimated by the TCR breadth and depth analyses. The study lacked the statistical power to compare responses across vaccine doses or regimens. Vaccine and placebo recipients had comparable non-spike TCR breadth, which fits with the vaccine containing only spike. After vaccination, substantial breadth of spike-specific CD8+ and CD4+ T cell responses was reported. Higher spike-specific TCR breadth was observed in Ad26.COV2.S recipients than in placebo recipients (P = 0.0014).

The sample's treatment or condition label, decoded: about 20 received Ad26.COV2.S at low or high dose, single or two shots; about 5 received placebo; per-sample allocation not given. For vaccine and placebo recipients, repertoires were sequenced using samples collected on day 63 after the first injection. Between 29 July and 7 August 2020, Cohort 1b enrolled 20 to 30 adults aged 18-55 years at one site in Boston, USA. Ad26.COV2.S was a replication-incompetent adenovirus type 26 vector expressing a prefusion-stabilized SARS-CoV-2 spike protein from the original Wuhan strain. The chain uses TRBV6-5 and TRBJ1-5, and 8 junctional nucleotides match TRBD1. The source is a person aged 18-60 years who received the Ad26.COV2.S COVID-19 vaccine or a placebo. The input for sequencing was peripheral blood, taken in a trial of Ad26.COV2.S vaccine versus placebo. The CDR3 has the sequence CASSRDRGGNQPQHF. The DNA is TGTGCCAGCAGCAGAGACAGGGGCGGCAATCAGCCCCAGCATTTT.